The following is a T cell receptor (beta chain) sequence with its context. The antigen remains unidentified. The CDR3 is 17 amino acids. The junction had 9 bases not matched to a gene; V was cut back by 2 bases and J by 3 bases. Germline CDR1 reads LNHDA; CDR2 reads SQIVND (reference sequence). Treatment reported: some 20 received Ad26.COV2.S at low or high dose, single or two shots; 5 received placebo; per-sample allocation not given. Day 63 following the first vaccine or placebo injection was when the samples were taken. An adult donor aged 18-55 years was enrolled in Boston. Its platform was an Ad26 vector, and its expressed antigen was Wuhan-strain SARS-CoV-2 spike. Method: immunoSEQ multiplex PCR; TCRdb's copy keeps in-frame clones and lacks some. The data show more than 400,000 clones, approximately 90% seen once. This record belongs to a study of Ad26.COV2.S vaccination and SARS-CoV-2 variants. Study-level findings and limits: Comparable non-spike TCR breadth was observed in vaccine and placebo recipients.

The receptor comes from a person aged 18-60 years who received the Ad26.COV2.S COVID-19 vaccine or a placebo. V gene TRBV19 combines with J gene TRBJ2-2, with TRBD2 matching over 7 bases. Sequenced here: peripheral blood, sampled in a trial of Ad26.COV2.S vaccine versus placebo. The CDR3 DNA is TGTGCCAGTAGTATAATCCGGACTAGTTTTGACACCGGGGAGCTGTTTTTT. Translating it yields CASSIIRTSFDTGELFF.